These 3 T cell receptor beta chains were all obtained from the same sample, sequenced in a study of shared clonotypes between healthy human individuals. Data came from immunoSEQ multiplex PCR; TCRdb stores just in-frame clones and leaves some out. The table has around 500,000 clones, more than 75% seen once. The sequenced sample was PBMCs. The receptor set was obtained from a middle-aged woman in good health. Some clones in this sample may be carry-over from other donors' samples.

This chain connects TRBV9 to TRBJ2-7, with 7 bases identical to TRBD2. The CDR3 consists of 15 residues. The germline CDR1 and CDR2 sequences are SGDLS and YYNGEE. J lost 5 bases, V lost 0 bases, and 8 bases had no gene match. CDR3 residues: CASSVGEGGPNEQYF. CDR3 bases: TGTGCCAGCAGCGTAGGGGAGGGAGGGCCCAACGAGCAGTACTTC.

The V call is TRBV7-9, the J call TRBJ1-2; 7 positions agree with TRBD1. CDR1 and CDR2 (germline): SEHNR, FQNEAQ (reference sequence). Trimming removed 2 bases from V and 3 bases from J; junction bases left unmatched: 3. CDR3 length: 14 residues. CDR3 sequence reads: CASSLTGTDYGYTF. In nucleotides, the CDR3 is TGTGCCAGCAGCTTAACCGGGACAGACTATGGCTACACCTTC.

This clone was seen more than once but under ten times. This chain joins TRBV6-6 and TRBJ2-7; 16 bases align to TRBD2. Trimming at V came to 6 bases and at J to 7 bases, leaving 6 bases not matched to a gene. Germline V lookup: CDR1 MNHNY, CDR2 SVGAGI (reference sequence). The CDR3 is 15 amino acids. CDR3 region: CASSNQGLAGGEQYF. The CDR3 DNA follows: TGTGCCAGCAGCAACCAGGGACTAGCGGGAGGGGAGCAGTACTTC.